Included here is one TCR beta chain sequence, with context. Its antigen specificity is not known. No per-base quality is available; no much larger clone lies one base away. TCRbeta CDR3 regions were amplified from genomic DNA by means of the immunoSEQ Assay, a bias-controlled multiplex PCR. In the original analysis: Within the assay, amplification of reference gene primers was used to estimate how many nucleated cells each sample contained. To quantify the absolute abundance of each unique TCRbeta CDR3 rearrangement, sequence reads were collapsed and filtered. For each sample, productive Simpson clonality was calculated by taking the square root of Simpson's diversity index across productive rearrangements. TCRdb's version of the immuneACCESS table is confined to in-frame rearrangements and falls short of the full clone set. An unresolved V gene accounts for under half of the shortfall where checked; the remainder is of unknown origin. The V and J calls and clone size are taken from that table; D and trimming were inferred from the DNA. The sample table lists hundreds of thousands of clones, 88% of them with a count of one. The ten most abundant clones make up 2.5% to 3.5% of the sample.

This specimen belongs to a study of blood T cell repertoires in COVID-19 (dated by TCRdb to 2018 to 2020). At the level of the whole study: Samples covering the acute and convalescent phases of COVID-19 were provided by collaborators in the United States, Italy and Spain. A freely available public database, intended as a resource for researchers studying the immune response to SARS-CoV-2, is where the repertoires were released. The samples were drawn from the first 160 participants of the ongoing ImmuneRACE study and from 1,254 subjects provided by 6 global collaborators. Subjects who had been exposed to COVID-19, were actively infected with it, or had recovered from it provided the deeply sampled blood TCRbeta repertoires that made up the dataset. HLA class I and class II types, where available, came from metadata supplied by the sample provider rather than from assay-based typing. The prospective study material was composed of cDNA or gDNA derived from T cells, B-cell-depleted T cells, or PBMCs. Sample metadata almost always included a de-identified subject ID, COVID-19 status, age in years and sex. What the work shows at the level of the full study, not this receptor alone: Clinical and demographic metadata were provided uncurated, with the amount varying by source and participant.

Participants in the prospective study were aged about 18 to 90 years, lived in under 30 United States geographic areas, and enrolled through a virtual design. In the prospective study, participants were assigned to cohorts based on the clinical history participants reported in a screening survey and a study questionnaire. Recovered participants in ImmuneRACE Cohort 3 were defined by two consecutive negative NP/OP PCR tests, clearance by a healthcare professional, or resolution of symptoms. In the prospective study, whole blood, serum and a nasopharyngeal or oropharyngeal swab were collected from each participant by mobile phlebotomists. Prospective study participants could optionally give additional blood draws and questionnaires over an approximately two-month period. Prospective study blood samples were shipped either frozen or at room temperature before DNA extraction. CDR1 and CDR2 were assigned from the germline V gene as SGDLS and YYNGEE. At the junction V is shortened by 2 bases and J by 0 bases; bases outside the gene matches: 12. From the cysteine through the phenylalanine, the CDR3 covers 20 amino acids. CDR3 DNA is the only sequence kept; it has 60 bases, read in frame from the first base.

The TCR was taken from a woman aged 45 to 65 who had recovered from COVID-19. The rearranged segments are TRBV9 and TRBJ2-1, with 12 junctional bases fitting TRBD2. Input material: PBMCs or T cells enriched from blood (not recorded which). The DNA sequence is as follows: TGTGCCAGCAGCGTTTCCGGGACTAGCGGGCCATCGAGCTCCTACAATGAGCAGTTCTTC. It translates to CASSVSGTSGPSSSYNEQFF.